The 6 T cell receptor beta chains listed next were all sequenced from one sample in a study of shared clonotypes between healthy human individuals. The data were produced by immunoSEQ multiplex PCR, yet TCRdb's version contains in-frame clones alone and is incomplete. The table lists hundreds of thousands of clones, 55% to 75% of them singletons. What was sequenced was memory CD4+ T cells sorted from blood. Sample subset: CD45RA-negative fraction. Receptors were obtained from a woman in her twenties or thirties in good health.

The chain carries TRBV4-1 and TRBJ2-2, with 8 bases matching TRBD2. Germline CDR1 is MGHRA and CDR2 is YSYEKL. The CDR3 has 16 amino acids. J was trimmed by 4 bases and V by 0 bases; bases with no gene match: 4. CDR3 protein: CASSQEGLVGTGELFF. The CDR3 DNA reads TGCGCCAGCAGCCAAGAGGGACTAGTGGGCACCGGGGAGCTGTTTTTT.

The chain employs TRBV10-2 and TRBJ2-7; D is perhaps TRBD2 (6 bases). The CDR3 length is 14 residues. Germline CDR1 reads WSHSY; CDR2 reads SAAADI. The V gene lost 4 bases and the J gene lost 6 bases, with 16 bases spanning the gap. CDR3 sequence reads: CASSVEGGGVEQYF. As DNA, the CDR3 is TGCGCCAGCAGTGTGGAGGGCGGAGGGGTCGAGCAGTACTTC.

This clone was seen a few times. The V call is TRBV28, the J call TRBJ1-5; 7 bases line up with TRBD1. The germline V gene has CDR1 MDHEN and CDR2 SYDVKM. V lost 6 bases to trimming and J lost 0 bases; unmatched junction nucleotides: 5. This CDR3 has 15 residues. The CDR3 here is CASRPTGNSNQPQHF. CDR3 nucleotide sequence: TGTGCCAGCAGGCCGACAGGGAATAGCAATCAGCCCCAGCATTTT.

The chain combines TRBV11-2 with TRBJ1-1, with D unresolved. Trimming removed 6 bases at V and 1 base at J, with 18 bases between. This CDR3 comprises 16 residues. Germline V CDR1 and CDR2: SGHAT, FQNNGV. In DNA form, the CDR3 reads TGTGCCAGCAGTTCGGCCCCGCGTGAAGGGAACACTGAAGCTTTCTTT. Translating it yields CASSSAPREGNTEAFF.

This clone was counted only a few times. The V gene is TRBV10-3, the J gene TRBJ2-1; TRBD2 might be the D (6 bases). The V and J ends lost 7 bases and 0 bases respectively, with 13 bases between them. This CDR3 region has 15 residues. Germline V gives CDR1 ENHRY, CDR2 SYGVKD. In DNA form, the CDR3 reads TGTGCCATCAAGGTGGTAGCGGACTCCTACAATGAGCAGTTCTTC. This translates into CAIKVVADSYNEQFF.

This chain uses TRBV9 with TRBJ1-1; no reliable D call. The CDR3 contains 14 residues. Germline CDR1 reads SGDLS; CDR2 reads YYNGEE. Trimming shortened V by 0 bases and J by 3 bases, and 9 bases separated the two germline ends. CDR3 amino acids: CASSVAPEHTEAFF. The CDR3 nucleotides read TGTGCCAGCAGCGTAGCCCCGGAACACACTGAAGCTTTCTTT.